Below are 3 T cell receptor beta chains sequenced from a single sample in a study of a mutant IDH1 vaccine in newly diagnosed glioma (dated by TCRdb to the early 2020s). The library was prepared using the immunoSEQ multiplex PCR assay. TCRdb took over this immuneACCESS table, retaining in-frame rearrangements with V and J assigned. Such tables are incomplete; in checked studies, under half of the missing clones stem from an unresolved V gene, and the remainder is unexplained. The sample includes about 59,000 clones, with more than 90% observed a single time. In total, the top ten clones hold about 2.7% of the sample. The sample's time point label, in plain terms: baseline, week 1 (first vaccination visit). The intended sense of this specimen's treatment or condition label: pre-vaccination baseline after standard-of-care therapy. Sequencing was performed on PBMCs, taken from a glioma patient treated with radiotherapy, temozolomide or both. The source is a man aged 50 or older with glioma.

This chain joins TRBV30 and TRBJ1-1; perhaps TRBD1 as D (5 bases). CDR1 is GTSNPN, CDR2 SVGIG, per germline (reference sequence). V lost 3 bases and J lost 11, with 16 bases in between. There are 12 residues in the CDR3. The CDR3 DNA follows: TGTGCCTGGAGAGGAGCGCGAGGGGCGGCTTTCTTT. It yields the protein CAWRGARGAAFF.

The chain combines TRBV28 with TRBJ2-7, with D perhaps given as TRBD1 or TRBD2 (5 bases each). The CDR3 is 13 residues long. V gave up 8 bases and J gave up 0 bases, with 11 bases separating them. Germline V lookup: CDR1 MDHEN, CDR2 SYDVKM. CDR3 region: CASRRGASYEQYF. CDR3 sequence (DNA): TGTGCCAGCCGAAGAGGGGCCTCCTACGAGCAGTACTTC.

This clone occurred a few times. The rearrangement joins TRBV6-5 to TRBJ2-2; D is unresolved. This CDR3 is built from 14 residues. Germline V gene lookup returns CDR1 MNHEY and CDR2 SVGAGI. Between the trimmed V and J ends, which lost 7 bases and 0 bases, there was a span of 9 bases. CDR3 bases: TGTGCCAGCAAGGCGACCGCGAACACCGGGGAGCTGTTTTTT. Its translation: CASKATANTGELFF.